The 5 T cell receptor beta chains in this list originate from one sample, sequenced in a study of T cell responses to AZD1222 COVID-19 vaccine. Here immunoSEQ multiplex PCR was the method, and the copy in TCRdb shows in-frame clones only, minus some. Of over 85,000 clones in the sample, roughly 83% are singletons; the top ten hold 14%. The sample was peripheral blood, taken 28 days after the second AZD1222 dose. The origin of the receptors is an adult who received the AZD1222 COVID-19 vaccine.

The chain employs TRBV6-5 and TRBJ2-7, with a possible D match to TRBD2 (5 bases). The CDR3 has 13 amino acids. The germline CDR1 and CDR2 sequences are MNHEY and SVGAGI. Trimming took 7 bases from V and 1 from J, leaving 11 bases between them. CDR3 in DNA: TGTGCCAGCACTTTTCCGGGGTCCTACGAGCAGTACTTC. It yields the protein CASTFPGSYEQYF.

The chain carries TRBV20-1 and TRBJ1-1; tentatively, D is TRBD1 (5 bases). V was cut by 3 bases and J by 6 bases, with 14 bases left in between. Per germline, CDR1 DFQATT and CDR2 SNEGSKA (reference sequence). This CDR3 comprises 13 residues. CDR3 nucleotides: TGCAGTGCTAGTGGGACGGATCGCGCTGAAGCTTTCTTT. Translation gives CSASGTDRAEAFF.

The rearrangement links TRBV6-5 to TRBJ1-2; possible D gene TRBD1, 6 bases. This CDR3 has 14 residues. The V gene lost 8 bases and the J gene lost 4 bases, with 17 bases spanning the gap. CDR1 is MNHEY, CDR2 SVGAGI, per germline. The CDR3 DNA reads as TGTGCCAGCGGGGACATAGTGTCGGGCTATGGCTACACCTTC. Amino acid sequence: CASGDIVSGYGYTF.

The CDR3 is CASTANYGYTF. The DNA for the CDR3 is TGTGCCTCAACAGCGAACTATGGCTACACCTTC. This chain joins TRBV30 and TRBJ1-2; D is unclear. Between the trimmed V and J ends, which lost 7 bases and 2 bases, there was a span of 8 bases. CDR3 length equals 11 residues. The V gene's germline CDR1 is GTSNPN and CDR2 SVGIG (reference sequence).

The CDR3 DNA sequence: TGTGCCAGCAGCGGAACCGGGCCACTGGGAGAGCAGTACTTC. It specifies CASSGTGPLGEQYF. The chain uses TRBV3-1 (or the pseudogene TRBV3-2) and TRBJ2-7, with D hard to call. CDR1 and CDR2 from the germline V gene are LGHDT and YNNKEL (reference sequence). V lost 5 bases and J lost 7, with 18 bases in between. The CDR3 runs to 14 residues.